Each of the 13 T cell receptor beta chains below was sequenced from the same sample in a study of shared clonotypes between healthy human individuals. The assay was immunoSEQ multiplex PCR, and TCRdb's table has in-frame clones only and misses some. The repertoire includes roughly 380,000 clones, about 97% of them detected once, and 0.32% sits in the top ten. Sequencing used memory CD8+ T cells sorted from blood. This sample's subset: CD45RO+ cells pooled with CCR7-negative TemRA cells. Receptor source: a man aged 25 to 40 in good health.

The V gene is TRBV29-1, the J gene TRBJ1-2, with D unresolved. CDR1 is SQVTM, CDR2 ANQGSEA, per germline. V was shortened by 0 bases and J by 4 bases, with 12 bases between the two germline ends. The CDR3 is made up of 14 amino acids. CDR3 region: CSVEDVWQSYGYTF. The DNA of the CDR3 is TGCAGCGTTGAAGATGTTTGGCAAAGCTATGGCTACACCTTC.

The genes are TRBV19 and TRBJ2-1; 8 bases fit TRBD2. The junction had 0 bases not matched to a gene; V was cut back by 1 base and J by 4 bases. Germline V gene sequence: CDR1 LNHDA, CDR2 SQIVND (reference sequence). CDR3 size: 14 residues. CDR3: CASSIGLAYNEQFF. Written as DNA, the CDR3 is TGTGCCAGTAGTATAGGACTAGCGTACAATGAGCAGTTCTTC.

The V and J genes are TRBV28 and TRBJ1-3; maybe TRBD1 (6 bases). Germline values: CDR1 MDHEN, CDR2 SYDVKM. This CDR3 has 15 residues. V lost 4 bases to trimming and J lost 0 bases, with 10 bases between them. The CDR3 here is CASSSTGSSGNTIYF. The DNA of the CDR3 is TGTGCCAGCAGTTCTACAGGGAGCTCTGGAAACACCATATATTTT.

The V and J genes are TRBV6-6 and TRBJ2-5; TRBD1 matches 8 bases. The V and J ends lost 2 bases and 4 bases, in that order; junction bases with no gene match: 0. This CDR3 spans 13 amino acids. Germline assignment: CDR1 MNHNY and CDR2 SVGAGI (reference sequence). The CDR3 sequence is CASSYTGGETQYF. The DNA of the CDR3 is TGTGCCAGCAGTTACACAGGGGGAGAGACCCAGTACTTC.

CDR3: CASSLSRGHNEQFF. In DNA form, the CDR3 reads TGCGCCAGCAGCTTGTCTCGGGGTCACAATGAGCAGTTCTTC. V is TRBV5-1 and J is TRBJ2-1; D might be TRBD2 (5 bases). This CDR3 spans 14 amino acids. With 1 base removed from V and 5 bases from J, the gap between germline ends came to 10 bases. CDR1 SGHRS and CDR2 YFSETQ come from the germline V gene.

The chain has TRBV5-1 and TRBJ2-7; D might be TRBD2 (6 bases). This CDR3 contains 15 residues. Looked up from germline, CDR1 is SGHRS and CDR2 is YFSETQ. Trimming shortened V by 4 bases and J by 4 bases, and 18 bases separated the two germline ends. DNA for the CDR3: TGCGCCAGCAGCCCCCGGTGGGAGGAAAGGTACGAGCAGTACTTC. Translating it yields CASSPRWEERYEQYF.

The chain couples TRBV18 to TRBJ2-1; D is possibly TRBD1 (6 bases). V gave up 6 bases and J gave up 0 bases, with 12 bases separating them. The CDR3 has 15 residues. CDR1 is KGHSH and CDR2 is LQKENI in the germline V gene. The chain's CDR3 is CASSLLDSSYNEQFF. For the CDR3, the DNA is TGTGCCAGCTCCCTTTTGGACAGCTCCTACAATGAGCAGTTCTTC.

The J gene is TRBJ2-1, the V gene TRBV6-1; 9 bases are a match to TRBD1. The germline V gene encodes CDR1 MNHNS and CDR2 SASEGT. Germline trimming cut 4 bases from V and 4 bases from J; bases unmatched to any gene: 2. This CDR3 is built from 14 residues. CDR3 in DNA: TGTGCCAGCAGTGTACAGGGGGCGTACAATGAGCAGTTCTTC. Translation gives CASSVQGAYNEQFF.

The CDR3 DNA is TGTGCCATCAGGGACAGGGGGCCCTACGAGCAGTACTTC. It yields the protein CAIRDRGPYEQYF. V and J are TRBV10-3 and TRBJ2-7; TRBD1 agrees at 11 bases. Germline V gives CDR1 ENHRY, CDR2 SYGVKD. V gave up 6 bases and J gave up 2 bases; unmatched junction bases: 0. This CDR3 is built from 13 residues.

V usage is TRBV19 and J usage is TRBJ1-2; D call uncertain. Germline V gives CDR1 LNHDA, CDR2 SQIVND (reference sequence). V shed 4 bases and J shed 1 base, with 13 bases lying between them. This CDR3 comprises 15 residues. Here the CDR3 reads CASSKETGNNYGYTF. CDR3 sequence (DNA): TGTGCCAGTAGTAAAGAGACGGGGAATAACTATGGCTACACCTTC.

The chain combines TRBV6-5 with TRBJ2-2; possible D gene TRBD1, 6 bases. The length of the CDR3 is 13 residues. The V gene's germline CDR1 is MNHEY and CDR2 SVGAGI. V shed 6 bases and J shed 6 bases, with 11 bases lying between them. The CDR3 nucleotides are TGTGCCAGCAGGCCAACAGGGCCCGGGGAGCTGTTTTTT. Translation gives CASRPTGPGELFF.

This chain uses TRBV29-1 with TRBJ1-4; possibly TRBD1 for D (5 bases). V shed 5 bases and J shed 0 bases, with 10 bases lying between them. Looked up from germline, CDR1 is SQVTM and CDR2 is ANQGSEA. This CDR3 has 14 amino acids. In nucleotides, the CDR3 is TGCAGCGTTTGGGGGAATGCAACTAATGAAAAACTGTTTTTT. Amino acids: CSVWGNATNEKLFF.

The chain combines TRBV7-9 with TRBJ2-7; 8 bases line up with TRBD2. The CDR3 is 15 amino acids. CDR1 is SEHNR, CDR2 FQNEAQ, per germline (reference sequence). V lost 5 bases and J lost 0; bases outside the gene matches: 6. The CDR3 DNA follows: TGTGCCAGCAGCCTCCTAGCGGGCCCCTCCTACGAGCAGTACTTC. Encoded protein: CASSLLAGPSYEQYF.